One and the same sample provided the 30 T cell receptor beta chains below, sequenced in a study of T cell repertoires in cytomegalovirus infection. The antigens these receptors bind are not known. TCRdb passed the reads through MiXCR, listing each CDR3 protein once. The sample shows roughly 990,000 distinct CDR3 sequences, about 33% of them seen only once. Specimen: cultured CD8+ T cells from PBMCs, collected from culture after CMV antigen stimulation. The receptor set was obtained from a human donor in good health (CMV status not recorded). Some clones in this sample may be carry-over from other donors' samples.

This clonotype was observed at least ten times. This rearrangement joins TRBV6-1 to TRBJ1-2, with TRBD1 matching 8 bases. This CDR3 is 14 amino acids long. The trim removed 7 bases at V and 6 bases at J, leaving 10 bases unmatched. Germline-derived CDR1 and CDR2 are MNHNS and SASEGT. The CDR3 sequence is CASTLNLGQDGYTF. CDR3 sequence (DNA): TGTGCCAGCACTCTTAACTTGGGACAGGATGGCTACACCTTC.

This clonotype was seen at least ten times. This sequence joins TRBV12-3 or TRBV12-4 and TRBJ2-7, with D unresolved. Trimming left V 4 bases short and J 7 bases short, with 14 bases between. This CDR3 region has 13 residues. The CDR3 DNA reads TGTGCCAGCAGTTCGGTTCCCTTGAGTGAGCAGTACGTC. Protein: CASSSVPLSEQYV.

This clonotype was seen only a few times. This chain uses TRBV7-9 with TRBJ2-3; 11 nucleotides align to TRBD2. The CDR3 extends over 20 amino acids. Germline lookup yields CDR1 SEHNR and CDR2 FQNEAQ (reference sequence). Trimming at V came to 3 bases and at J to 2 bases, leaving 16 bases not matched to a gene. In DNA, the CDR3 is TGTGCCAGCAGCTTCGGGACTAGCGGAGGGGGTGTAGGGGACACAGATACGCAGTATTTT. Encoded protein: CASSFGTSGGGVGDTDTQYF.

CDR3 nucleotide sequence: TGTGCCAGCAGCTCCGAAAGACAGATACAGGGTGGCATTGGAGGCTACACCTTC. It encodes CASSSERQIQGGIGGYTF. This chain joins TRBV7-9 and TRBJ1-2; D may be TRBD1 (6 bases). Trimming shortened V by 4 bases and J by 8 bases, and 29 bases separated the two germline ends. The V gene's germline CDR1 is SEHNR and CDR2 FQNEAQ (reference sequence). This CDR3 comprises 18 residues.

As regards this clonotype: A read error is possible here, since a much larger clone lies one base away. CDR3: CASSSGTEGSQPQHF. The CDR3 DNA follows: TGTGCCAGCAGCTCCGGGACAGAGGGCTCTCAGCCCCAGCATTTT. The rearrangement joins TRBV7-6 to TRBJ1-5; the match to TRBD1 covers 7 bases. The length of the CDR3 is 15 residues. CDR1 and CDR2 from the germline V gene are SGHVS and FNYEAQ. V lost 4 bases and J lost 6; bases outside the gene matches: 9.

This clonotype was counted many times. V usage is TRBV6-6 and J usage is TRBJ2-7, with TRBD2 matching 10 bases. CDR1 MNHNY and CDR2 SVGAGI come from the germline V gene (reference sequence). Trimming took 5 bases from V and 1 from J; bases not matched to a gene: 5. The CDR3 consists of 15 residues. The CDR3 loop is CASSHLAGASYEQYF. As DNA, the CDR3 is TGTGCCAGCAGTCACCTAGCGGGGGCATCCTACGAGCAGTACTTC.

The chain's CDR3 is CATSRRDRDGEAFF. CDR3 coding DNA: TGTGCCACCAGCAGACGGGACAGGGACGGTGAAGCTTTCTTT. The chain employs TRBV15 and TRBJ1-1, with 9 bases fitting TRBD1. The CDR3 is 14 amino acids. Germline lookup yields CDR1 LNHNV and CDR2 YYDKDF (reference sequence). After removal of 2 bases from V and 7 bases from J, the junction contained 5 bases not matched to a gene.

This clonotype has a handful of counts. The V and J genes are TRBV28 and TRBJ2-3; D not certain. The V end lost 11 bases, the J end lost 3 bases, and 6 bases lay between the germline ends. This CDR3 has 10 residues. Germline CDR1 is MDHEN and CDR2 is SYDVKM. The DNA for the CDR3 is TGTGCCGTCGAGACAGATACGCAGTATTTT. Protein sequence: CAVETDTQYF.

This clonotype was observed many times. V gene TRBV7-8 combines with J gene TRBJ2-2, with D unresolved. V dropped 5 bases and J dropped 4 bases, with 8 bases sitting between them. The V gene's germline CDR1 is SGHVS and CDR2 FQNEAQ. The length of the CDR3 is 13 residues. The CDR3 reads CASSPAITGELFF. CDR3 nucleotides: TGTGCCAGCAGCCCCGCGATCACCGGGGAGCTGTTTTTT.

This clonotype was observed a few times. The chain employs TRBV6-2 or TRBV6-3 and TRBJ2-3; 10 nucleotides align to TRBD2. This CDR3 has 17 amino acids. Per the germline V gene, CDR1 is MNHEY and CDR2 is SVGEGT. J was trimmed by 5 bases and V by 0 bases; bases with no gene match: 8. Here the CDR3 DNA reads TGTGCCAGCAGTTACTCGTATAGCGGGGGGCATGTAGATACGCAGTATTTT. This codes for CASSYSYSGGHVDTQYF.

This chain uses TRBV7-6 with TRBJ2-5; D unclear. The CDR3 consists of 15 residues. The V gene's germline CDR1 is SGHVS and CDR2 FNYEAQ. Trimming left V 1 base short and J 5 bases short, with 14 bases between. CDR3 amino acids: CASSLVSASGETQYF. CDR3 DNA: TGTGCCAGCAGCTTAGTTTCCGCTTCGGGTGAGACCCAGTACTTC.

CDR3 sequence: CSARDRAMGEQYV. The DNA of the CDR3 is TGCAGTGCCCGGGACAGGGCGATGGGGGAGCAGTACGTC. This chain links TRBV20-1 with TRBJ2-7; 9 nucleotides line up with TRBD1. The germline gives CDR1 DFQATT, CDR2 SNEGSKA (reference sequence). V was pared by 6 bases and J by 7 bases, with 10 bases of the junction left unmatched. The CDR3 covers 13 residues.

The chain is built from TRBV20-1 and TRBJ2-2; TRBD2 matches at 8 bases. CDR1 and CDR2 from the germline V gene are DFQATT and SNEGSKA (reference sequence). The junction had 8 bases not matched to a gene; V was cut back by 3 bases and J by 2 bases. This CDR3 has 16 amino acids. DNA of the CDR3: TGCAGTGCTAGTTGGCGGGGGGCACAAAACACCGGGGAGCTGTTTTTT. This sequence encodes CSASWRGAQNTGELFF.

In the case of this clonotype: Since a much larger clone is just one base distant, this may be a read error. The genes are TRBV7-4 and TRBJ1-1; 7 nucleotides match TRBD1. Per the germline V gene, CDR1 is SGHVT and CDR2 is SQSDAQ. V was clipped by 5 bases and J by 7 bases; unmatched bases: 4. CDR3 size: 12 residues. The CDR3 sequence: CASSPDRDEAFF. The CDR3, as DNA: TGTGCCAGCAGCCCCGACAGGGATGAAGCTTTCTTT.

The chain's CDR3 is CASSPSWTGMNTEAFF. Written as DNA, the CDR3 is TGTGCCAGCAGCCCAAGTTGGACAGGAATGAACACTGAAGCTTTCTTT. This chain connects TRBV11-1 to TRBJ1-1; the match to TRBD1 covers 7 bases. Germline V gene lookup returns CDR1 SGHAT and CDR2 FQDESV (reference sequence). The CDR3 has 16 amino acids. Trimming cost V 5 bases and J 0 bases; bases outside gene matches: 9.

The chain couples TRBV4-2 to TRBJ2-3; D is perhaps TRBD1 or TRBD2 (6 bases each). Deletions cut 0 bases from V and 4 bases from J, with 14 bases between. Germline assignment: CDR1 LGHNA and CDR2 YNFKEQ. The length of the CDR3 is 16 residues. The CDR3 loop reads CASSQDEGGGADTQYF. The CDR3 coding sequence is TGTGCCAGCAGCCAAGATGAGGGGGGCGGGGCAGATACGCAGTATTTT.

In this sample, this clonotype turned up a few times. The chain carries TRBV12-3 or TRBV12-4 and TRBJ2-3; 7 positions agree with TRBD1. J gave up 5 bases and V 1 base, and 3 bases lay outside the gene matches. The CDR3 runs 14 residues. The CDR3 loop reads CASSLEGQLDTQYF. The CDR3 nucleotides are TGTGCCAGCAGTTTAGAGGGACAGTTAGATACGCAGTATTTT.

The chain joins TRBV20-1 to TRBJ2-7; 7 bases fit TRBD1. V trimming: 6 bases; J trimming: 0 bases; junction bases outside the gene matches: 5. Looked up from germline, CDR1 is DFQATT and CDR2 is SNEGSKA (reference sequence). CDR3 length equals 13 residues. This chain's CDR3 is CSALTGNSYEQYF. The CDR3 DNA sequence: TGCAGTGCACTGACAGGGAACTCCTACGAGCAGTACTTC.

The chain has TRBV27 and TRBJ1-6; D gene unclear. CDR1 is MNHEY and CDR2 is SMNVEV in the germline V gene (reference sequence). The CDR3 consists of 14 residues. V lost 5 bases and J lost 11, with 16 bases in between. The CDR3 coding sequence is TGTGCCAGCAGTCCCCGACCAGCCCCTCCACCCCTCCACTTT. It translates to CASSPRPAPPPLHF.

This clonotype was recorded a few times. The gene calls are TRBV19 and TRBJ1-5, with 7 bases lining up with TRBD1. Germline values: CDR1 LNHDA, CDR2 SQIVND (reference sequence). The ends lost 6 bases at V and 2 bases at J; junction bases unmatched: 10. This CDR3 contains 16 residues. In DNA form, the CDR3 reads TGTGCCAGTAGGACGGGACAGATAGAGGGCAATCAGCCCCAGCATTTT. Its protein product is CASRTGQIEGNQPQHF.

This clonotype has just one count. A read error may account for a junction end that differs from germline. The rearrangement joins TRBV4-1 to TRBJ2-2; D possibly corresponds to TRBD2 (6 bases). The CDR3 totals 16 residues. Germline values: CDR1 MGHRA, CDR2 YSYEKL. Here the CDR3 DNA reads TGCGCCAACAGCCTCACCCTCATATCGGGAGCCGGGGAGCTGTTTTTT. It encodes CANSLTLISGAGELFF.

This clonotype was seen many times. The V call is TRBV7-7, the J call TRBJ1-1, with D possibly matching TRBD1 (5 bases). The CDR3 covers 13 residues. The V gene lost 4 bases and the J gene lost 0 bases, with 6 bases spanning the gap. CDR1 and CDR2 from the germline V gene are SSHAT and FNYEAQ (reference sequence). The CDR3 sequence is CASSSRVNTEAFF. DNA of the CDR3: TGTGCCAGCAGCTCCAGGGTGAACACTGAAGCTTTCTTT.

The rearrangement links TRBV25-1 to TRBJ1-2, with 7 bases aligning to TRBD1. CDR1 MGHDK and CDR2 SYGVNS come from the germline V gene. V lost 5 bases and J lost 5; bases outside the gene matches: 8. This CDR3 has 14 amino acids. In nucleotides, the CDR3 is TGTGCCAGCAGTCCAACAGGGGAGGTGTATGGCTACACCTTC. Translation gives CASSPTGEVYGYTF.

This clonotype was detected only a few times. In nucleotides, the CDR3 is TGTGCCAGCAGTTTAGAACCCCTAGCGGACTACAATGAGCAGTTCTTC. Translated, it gives CASSLEPLADYNEQFF. The chain is built from TRBV12-3 or TRBV12-4 and TRBJ2-1; 7 bases map to TRBD2. The V gene end was trimmed by 1 base and the J gene end by 3 bases; junction bases not matched to a gene: 6. CDR3 length equals 16 residues.

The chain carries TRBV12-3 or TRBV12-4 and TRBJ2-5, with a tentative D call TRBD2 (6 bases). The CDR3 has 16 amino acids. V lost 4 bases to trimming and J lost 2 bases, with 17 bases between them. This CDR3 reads CASSYYSRGTQETQYF. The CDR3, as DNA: TGTGCCAGCAGTTACTATTCGCGGGGAACTCAAGAGACCCAGTACTTC.

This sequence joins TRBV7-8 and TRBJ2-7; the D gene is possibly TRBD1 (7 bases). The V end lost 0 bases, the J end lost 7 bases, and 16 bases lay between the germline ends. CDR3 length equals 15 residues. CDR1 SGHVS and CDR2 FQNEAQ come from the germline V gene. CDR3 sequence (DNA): TGTGCCAGCAGCTTAGCCCGCTTGACAGGGAGGGAGCAGTACTTC. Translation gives CASSLARLTGREQYF.

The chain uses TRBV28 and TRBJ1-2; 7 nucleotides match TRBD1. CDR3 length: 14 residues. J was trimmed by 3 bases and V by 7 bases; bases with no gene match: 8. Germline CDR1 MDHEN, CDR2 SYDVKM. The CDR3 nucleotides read TGTGCCAGCACCGGGGGAGGGGGCGACTATGGCTACACCTTC. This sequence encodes CASTGGGGDYGYTF.

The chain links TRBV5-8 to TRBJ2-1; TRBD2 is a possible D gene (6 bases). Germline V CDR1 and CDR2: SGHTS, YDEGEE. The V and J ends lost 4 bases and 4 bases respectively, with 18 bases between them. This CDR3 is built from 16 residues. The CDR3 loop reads CASSRIRGIPYNEQFF. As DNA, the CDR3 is TGTGCCAGCAGCCGCATCCGGGGGATCCCTTACAATGAGCAGTTCTTC.

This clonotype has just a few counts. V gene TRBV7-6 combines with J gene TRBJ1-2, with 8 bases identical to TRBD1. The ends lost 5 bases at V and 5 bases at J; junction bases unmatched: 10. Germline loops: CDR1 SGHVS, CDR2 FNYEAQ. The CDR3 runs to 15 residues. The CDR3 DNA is TGTGCCAGCAGCGACCGACAGGGGCGGGATTATGGCTACACCTTC. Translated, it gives CASSDRQGRDYGYTF.

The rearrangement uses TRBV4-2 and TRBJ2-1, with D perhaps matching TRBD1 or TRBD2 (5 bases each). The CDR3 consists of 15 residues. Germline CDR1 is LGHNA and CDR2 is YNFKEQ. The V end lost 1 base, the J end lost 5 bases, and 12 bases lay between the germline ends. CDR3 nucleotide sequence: TGTGCCAGCAGCCAAGGAGGTGGGGGACACAATGAGCAGTTCTTC. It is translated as CASSQGGGGHNEQFF.